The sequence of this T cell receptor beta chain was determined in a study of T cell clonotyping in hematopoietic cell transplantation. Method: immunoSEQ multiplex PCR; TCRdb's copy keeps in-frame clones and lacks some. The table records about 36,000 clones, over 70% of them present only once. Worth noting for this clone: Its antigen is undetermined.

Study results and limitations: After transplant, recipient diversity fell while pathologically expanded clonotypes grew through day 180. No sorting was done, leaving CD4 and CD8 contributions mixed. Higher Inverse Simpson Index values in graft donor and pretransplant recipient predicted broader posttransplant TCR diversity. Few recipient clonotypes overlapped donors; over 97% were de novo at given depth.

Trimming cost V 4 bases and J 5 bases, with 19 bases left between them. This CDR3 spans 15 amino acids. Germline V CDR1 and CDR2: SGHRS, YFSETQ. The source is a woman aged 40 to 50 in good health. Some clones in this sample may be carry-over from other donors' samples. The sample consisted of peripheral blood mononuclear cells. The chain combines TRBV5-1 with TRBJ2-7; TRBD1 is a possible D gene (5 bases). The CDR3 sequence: CASSAAALSRDEQYF. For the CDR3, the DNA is TGCGCCAGCAGCGCCGCCGCCCTGTCCAGGGACGAGCAGTACTTC.